The clone carrying this T cell receptor (beta chain) was recorded once. Its target is unknown. This sample is drawn from a study of T cell responses to AZD1222 COVID-19 vaccine. Germline V gene data show CDR1 as LGHNA and CDR2 as YSLEER. CDR3 size: 14 residues. Trimming shortened V by 0 bases and J by 4 bases, and 9 bases separated the two germline ends. Method: immunoSEQ multiplex PCR; TCRdb's copy keeps in-frame clones and lacks some. The sample lists some 250,000 clones; approximately 94% were seen once. Study-level results: In all cases, repertoires were sampled only after the peak T cell response. Spike-wide coverage was observed for vaccine-associated CD4 TCRs, with dominant responses at 160-218 and 743-854. Close to half of all spike-specific TCRs reportedly target regions of the variants that are unmutated.

This chain links TRBV4-3 with TRBJ2-5, with D maybe TRBD1 (5 bases). The TCR originated in an adult who received the AZD1222 COVID-19 vaccine. The source material was peripheral blood, sampled 28 days after the second AZD1222 dose. DNA of the CDR3: TGCGCCAGCAGCCAAGACCCTAGGGGAGAGACCCAGTACTTC. This translates into CASSQDPRGETQYF.